Sequencing of this T cell receptor (beta chain) was carried out in a study of graft-versus-host responses after intestinal transplantation. Study background: Transplants were multivisceral, liver-intestinal, or isolated intestinal. Study observations and caveats: Recipient marrow showed GvH clones, some seen first in ileum or blood.

A note on this clone: Its specificity is not known.

Here immunoSEQ multiplex PCR was the method, and the copy in TCRdb shows in-frame clones only, minus some. In the table there are about 25,000 clones, 94% of which are singletons. With 0 bases removed from V and 2 bases from J, the gap between germline ends came to 17 bases. This CDR3 is built from 18 residues. Germline CDR1 and CDR2: LNHNV and YYDKDF (reference sequence). This specimen consisted of PBMCs, obtained 156 days after intestinal transplant. This sequence joins TRBV15 and TRBJ1-5; D is uncertain. This receptor was taken from a human patient who received an intestinal transplant, so some T cells may come from the graft donor. Here the CDR3 reads CATSRETYRTAGNQPQHF. The CDR3 region has the DNA TGTGCCACCAGCAGAGAGACGTATCGGACGGCAGGCAATCAGCCCCAGCATTTT.